This TCR beta chain was recovered during a study of tissue T cells after allogeneic stem cell transplantation. To note about this clone: The antigen remains unidentified. The genes are named according to mouse.

Assay used: immunoSEQ multiplex PCR; TCRdb lists only in-frame clones, some missing. The data show several thousand clones, roughly 32% seen once. Time point described: mouse harvest day 14 after allogeneic transplant. Tail vein injection delivered 10^7 T-cell-depleted bone marrow cells and 10^6 splenic CD5+ T cells. General study findings and limits: Limitations included a small, clinically heterogeneous cohort and limited sampling depth. Alloreactivity or antigen specificity of tissue TCRs was not determined; some clones might be host cells. Anatomically similar tissues had similar TCR repertoires within each patient.

The source is a female BALB/c mouse given C57BL/6 T cells with graft-versus-host disease after an allogeneic hematopoietic cell transplant. The sample was skin.

The DNA read from the CDR3 is TGTGCCAGCAGCCCACAGCTTTCCAACGAAAGATTATTT. Translated: CASSPQLSNERLF. Given in full, the CDR3 is CASSPQLSNERLFF. The chain has TRBV4 and TRBJ1-4; D gene uncertain. Sequencing ends 1 residue short of the CDR3 end; the germline J gene provides the rest. The CDR3 runs 14 residues. CDR1 is LGHDT, CDR2 YNNKQL, per germline (reference sequence). V dropped 5 bases and J dropped 0 bases, with 7 bases sitting between them.